A selection of T cell receptor beta chains follows, all from one sample in a study of cytomegalovirus exposure and HLA in healthy donors. Produced via immunoSEQ multiplex PCR; TCRdb's table is partial and in-frame only. Among tens of thousands of clones, more than 90% were seen once, and the ten largest hold 0.7% to 0.95%. What was sequenced was PBMCs. These receptors were collected from a man aged 18 to 29 in good health and CMV-seronegative. CDR3s leave out the opening cysteine and the closing phenylalanine or tryptophan.

V gene	J gene	CDR3 protein
TRBV7-2	TRBJ2-3	ASSIRPGQGTDTQY
TRBV6-6	TRBJ2-1	ASSPTGTRNEQF
TRBV28	TRBJ1-5	ASSSGQSYSNQPQH
TRBV11-3	TRBJ2-1	ASSLTSFRNEQF
TRBV28	TRBJ2-7	ASSPSSGKGPYEQY
TRBV4-1	TRBJ2-2	ASSQSVARRTGELF
TRBV6-1	TRBJ1-5	ASSETWDRLNQPQH
TRBV7-6	TRBJ2-1	ASSLLLSSYNEQF
TRBV21-1	TRBJ1-2	ASSPPRTNYGYT
TRBV5-6	TRBJ2-7	ASSFFADRTTTPEQY
TRBV5-1	TRBJ2-1	ASSFPGLAGTYNEQF
TRBV18	TRBJ2-3	ASSPPQVAPSTDTQY
TRBV28	TRBJ2-5	ASKERGRETQY
TRBV5-4	TRBJ2-2	ASTSDSGEGTGELF
TRBV15	TRBJ2-7	ATSRDPGQGNSEQY
TRBV7-2	TRBJ2-6	ASSLTRDGHSGANVLT
TRBV18	TRBJ2-7	ASSPDRGVYEQY
TRBV9	TRBJ2-1	ASSVAASGNNEQF
TRBV5-4	TRBJ2-7	ASTLSGSVYEQY
TRBV7-2	TRBJ2-1	ASSVGLAGNNEQF
TRBV11-2	TRBJ2-7	ASSGRGTSGNYYEQY
TRBV5-6	TRBJ1-2	ASSARVGGYT
TRBV30	NA	AWAQGMGTYEQY
TRBV18	TRBJ2-5	ASSPATGSRKTQY